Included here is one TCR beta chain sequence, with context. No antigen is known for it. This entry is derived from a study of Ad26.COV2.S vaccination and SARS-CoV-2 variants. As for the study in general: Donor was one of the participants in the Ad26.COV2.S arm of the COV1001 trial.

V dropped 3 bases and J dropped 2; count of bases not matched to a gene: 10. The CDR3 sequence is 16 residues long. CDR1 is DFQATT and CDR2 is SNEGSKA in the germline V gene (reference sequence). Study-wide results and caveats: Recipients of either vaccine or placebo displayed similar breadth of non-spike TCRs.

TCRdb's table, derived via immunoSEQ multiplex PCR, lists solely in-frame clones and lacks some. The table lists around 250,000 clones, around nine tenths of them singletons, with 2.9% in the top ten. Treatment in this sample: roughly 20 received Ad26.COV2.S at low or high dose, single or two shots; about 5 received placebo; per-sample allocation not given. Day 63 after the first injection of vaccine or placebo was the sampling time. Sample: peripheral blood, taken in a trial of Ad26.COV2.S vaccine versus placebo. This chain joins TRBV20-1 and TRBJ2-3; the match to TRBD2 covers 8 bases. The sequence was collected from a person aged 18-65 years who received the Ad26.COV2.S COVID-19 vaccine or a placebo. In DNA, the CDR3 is TGCAGTGCTAGTATTGGAGCGGGAGTCACCACAGATACGCAGTATTTT. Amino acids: CSASIGAGVTTDTQYF.